The T cell receptor beta chain described here comes from a study of cytomegalovirus exposure and HLA in healthy donors. Overall study results and limits: With high specificity and sensitivity, the classifier reportedly diagnosed cytomegalovirus status.

PCR employed 60 Vbeta and 13 Jbeta primers. Data came from immunoSEQ multiplex PCR; TCRdb stores just in-frame clones and leaves some out. The repertoire holds 120,000 to 150,000 clones, 65% to 90% seen once, with 2.5% to 3.5% in the top ten. In regard to this clone: Its target is not known.

V shed 2 bases and J 7 bases; nucleotides not matched to a gene: 6. Germline CDR1 is SGHRS and CDR2 is YFSETQ. This CDR3 is 14 amino acids long. The specimen was PBMCs. The sequence was collected from a woman under 40 in good health and CMV-seronegative. The genes are TRBV5-1 and TRBJ2-1, with 7 nucleotides matching TRBD2. This chain's CDR3 is CASSLQAGRNEQFF. Here the CDR3 DNA reads TGCGCCAGCAGCTTACAAGCGGGGAGGAATGAGCAGTTCTTC. Using reference TRBV5-1 and TRBJ2-1 for the parts outside the CDR3, the full variable domain is KAGVTQTPRYLIKTRGQQVTLSCSPISGHRSVSWYQQTPGQGLQFLFEYFSETQRNKGNFPGRFSGRQFSNSRSEMNVSTLELGDSALYLCASSLQAGRNEQFFGPGTRLTVL.